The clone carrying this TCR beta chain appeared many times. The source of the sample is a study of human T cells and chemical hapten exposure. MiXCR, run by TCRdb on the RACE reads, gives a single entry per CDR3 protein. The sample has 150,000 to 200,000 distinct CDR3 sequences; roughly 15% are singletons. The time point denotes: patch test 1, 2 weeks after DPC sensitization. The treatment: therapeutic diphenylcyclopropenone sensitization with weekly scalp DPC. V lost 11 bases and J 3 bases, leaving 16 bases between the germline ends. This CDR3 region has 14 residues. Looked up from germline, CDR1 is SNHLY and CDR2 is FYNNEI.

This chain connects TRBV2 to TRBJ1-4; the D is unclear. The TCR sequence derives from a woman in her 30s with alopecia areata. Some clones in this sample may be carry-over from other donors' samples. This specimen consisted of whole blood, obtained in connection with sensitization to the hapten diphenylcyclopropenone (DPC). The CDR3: CASRGAPANEKLFF. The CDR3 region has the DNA TGTGCCTCCAGAGGAGCCCCAGCTAATGAAAAACTGTTTTTT.